The 18 T cell receptor beta chains below come from one sample, sequenced in a study of blood T cell repertoires in COVID-19. The table came from immunoSEQ multiplex PCR; TCRdb's copy has only in-frame clones and leaves some out. The data show 250,000 to 350,000 clones, with over 75% seen just once and about 9.8% held by the top ten. Sequencing was done on a sample of peripheral blood. These receptors all stem from a man between 18 and 35 years old with active or convalescent COVID-19.

This clone was detected only once. The genes are TRBV4-3 and TRBJ2-7, with a possible D match to TRBD1 (5 bases). This CDR3 is built from 15 residues. Between the trimmed V and J ends, which lost 0 bases and 2 bases, there was a span of 11 bases. CDR1 is LGHNA and CDR2 is YSLEER in the germline V gene. The CDR3 loop is CASSQDQGTTYEQYF. CDR3 in DNA: TGCGCCAGCAGCCAAGATCAGGGAACAACCTACGAGCAGTACTTC.

The rearrangement links TRBV9 to TRBJ2-1; 9 bases fit TRBD2. Losses at the gene ends were 4 bases for V and 4 bases for J; bases not matched to a gene: 6. Per the germline V gene, CDR1 is SGDLS and CDR2 is YYNGEE. This CDR3 comprises 15 residues. The CDR3 loop reads CASSFSGGEYNEQFF. The CDR3 DNA reads TGTGCCAGCAGCTTTAGCGGGGGAGAGTACAATGAGCAGTTCTTC.

The chain has TRBV2 and TRBJ2-7; 7 nucleotides agree with TRBD2. The CDR3 consists of 15 residues. Trimming removed 8 bases from V and 4 bases from J; junction bases left unmatched: 14. The germline V gene has CDR1 SNHLY and CDR2 FYNNEI. CDR3 DNA sequence: TGTGCCAGCTCCGCCTGGGGGGGGAACAATTACGAGCAGTACTTC. This gives the protein CASSAWGGNNYEQYF.

The chain uses TRBV7-9 and TRBJ1-6; D is possibly TRBD1 (6 bases). Germline values: CDR1 SEHNR, CDR2 FQNEAQ (reference sequence). The CDR3 runs to 16 residues. V lost 4 bases, J lost 10 bases, and 20 bases lay in between. Written as DNA, the CDR3 is TGTGCCAGCAGCTCCAACGGGGGGGGGCGAAGGTCACCCCTCCACTTT. Protein product: CASSSNGGGRRSPLHF.

This clone was observed a single time. This sequence joins TRBV3-1 (or the pseudogene TRBV3-2) and TRBJ2-5; TRBD1 agrees at 7 bases. This CDR3 is 15 amino acids long. V trimming: 2 bases; J trimming: 5 bases; junction bases outside the gene matches: 8. Germline V lookup: CDR1 LGHDT, CDR2 YNNKEL (reference sequence). The CDR3 DNA is TGTGCCAGCAGCCAACACGACAGGGCCGGGGAGACCCAGTACTTC. As protein: CASSQHDRAGETQYF.

The genes are TRBV29-1 and TRBJ1-2; D ambiguous. Deletions cut 1 base from V and 8 bases from J, with 11 bases between. The CDR3 contains 12 residues. Germline values: CDR1 SQVTM, CDR2 ANQGSEA. CDR3 amino acids: CSVEGPAGGYTF. CDR3 DNA: TGCAGCGTTGAAGGACCCGCCGGGGGCTACACCTTC.

The gene calls are TRBV19 and TRBJ1-5; 7 bases fit TRBD1. This CDR3 has 17 amino acids. Germline values: CDR1 LNHDA, CDR2 SQIVND (reference sequence). V shed 4 bases and J 4 bases; nucleotides not matched to a gene: 13. The CDR3, as DNA: TGTGCCAGTAGTACCTCACTGGGCCAGGGGGGAAATCAGCCCCAGCATTTT. Protein: CASSTSLGQGGNQPQHF.

About this clone itself: The identical CDR3 is also encoded by other nucleotide sequences in the sample. The chain links TRBV12-3 or TRBV12-4 to TRBJ2-7, with 7 bases matching TRBD1. V shed 5 bases, J shed 4 bases, and the junction held 2 bases outside the gene matches. CDR3 size: 12 residues. CDR3 loop: CASSTGVYEQYF. The CDR3 DNA is TGTGCCAGCAGTACAGGGGTTTACGAGCAGTACTTC.

This clone has more than one count but fewer than ten. V gene TRBV9 combines with J gene TRBJ1-2; the match to TRBD1 covers 9 bases. J lost 1 base, V lost 3 bases, and 10 bases had no gene match. Germline values: CDR1 SGDLS, CDR2 YYNGEE. The CDR3 has 17 residues. The CDR3 protein is CASSGPYRTGVNYGYTF. The CDR3, as DNA: TGTGCCAGCAGCGGCCCTTATAGGACAGGGGTTAACTATGGCTACACCTTC.

In its sample, this clone was seen a few times. This rearrangement joins TRBV5-1 to TRBJ2-7, with D perhaps matching TRBD2 (6 bases). This CDR3 contains 14 residues. Trimming pared 3 bases from V and 0 bases from J, leaving 10 bases between. Germline CDR1 SGHRS, CDR2 YFSETQ. CDR3 bases: TGCGCCAGCAGCTGGGGACTTAACTCCTACGAGCAGTACTTC. Encoded protein: CASSWGLNSYEQYF.

The CDR3 nucleotides are TGTGCCAGCAGAAAGGGGAATGGCTACACCTTC. As protein: CASRKGNGYTF. The rearrangement uses TRBV4-2 and TRBJ1-2, with D perhaps matching TRBD1 (5 bases). Trimming removed 6 bases at V and 6 bases at J, with 8 bases between. In germline, CDR1 is LGHNA, CDR2 YNFKEQ. There are 11 residues in the CDR3.

The genes are TRBV6-1 and TRBJ1-5; possibly TRBD1 for D (5 bases). Germline V gene data show CDR1 as MNHNS and CDR2 as SASEGT. Trimming left V 2 bases short and J 2 bases short, with 10 bases between. The CDR3 consists of 15 residues. CDR3 in DNA: TGTGCCAGCAGTGAACAGGGCCAGGGCAATCAGCCCCAGCATTTT. Translated, it gives CASSEQGQGNQPQHF.

The chain joins TRBV3-1 (or the pseudogene TRBV3-2) to TRBJ2-2; D call uncertain. V was clipped by 6 bases and J by 3 bases, with 5 bases between them. The CDR3 contains 12 residues. Germline CDR1 reads LGHDT; CDR2 reads YNNKEL (reference sequence). The CDR3 sequence is CASRGDTGELFF. The CDR3 DNA is TGTGCCAGCAGGGGCGACACCGGGGAGCTGTTTTTT.

V is TRBV6-5 and J is TRBJ2-7; 8 positions match TRBD1. V gave up 6 bases and J gave up 4 bases; unmatched junction bases: 11. This CDR3 is 15 amino acids long. Germline values: CDR1 MNHEY, CDR2 SVGAGI. The CDR3 region is CASSPLGQGGYEQYF. DNA of the CDR3: TGTGCCAGCAGCCCGTTAGGACAGGGCGGTTACGAGCAGTACTTC.

The chain is built from TRBV6-1 and TRBJ1-5; 7 nucleotides line up with TRBD1. The germline gives CDR1 MNHNS, CDR2 SASEGT. The CDR3 has 16 residues. Trimming cost V 2 bases and J 3 bases; bases outside gene matches: 7. The CDR3 DNA reads as TGTGCCAGCAGTGAACCTCCAGGGGGATACAATCAGCCCCAGCATTTT. This sequence encodes CASSEPPGGYNQPQHF.

The gene calls are TRBV25-1 and TRBJ1-4; no definite D call. V was shortened by 0 bases and J by 6 bases, with 8 bases between the two germline ends. The CDR3 has 14 residues. Germline V gene lookup returns CDR1 MGHDK and CDR2 SYGVNS. CDR3 protein: CASSEYGVDEKLFF. The CDR3 DNA sequence: TGTGCCAGCAGTGAATATGGAGTGGATGAAAAACTGTTTTTT.

The V gene is TRBV5-6, the J gene TRBJ2-1, with 8 bases identical to TRBD2. CDR1 SGHDT and CDR2 YYEEEE come from the germline V gene. V gave up 4 bases and J gave up 8 bases; unmatched junction bases: 8. The CDR3 spans 14 residues. DNA of the CDR3: TGTGCCAGCAGCCCGGGACTAGGAAGCGATGAGCAGTTCTTC. Translating gives CASSPGLGSDEQFF. Based on the CDR3 plus reference TRBV5-6 and TRBJ2-1, the full variable domain is DAGVTQSPTHLIKTRGQQVTLRCSPKSGHDTVSWYQQALGQGPQFIFQYYEEEERQRGNFPDRFSGHQFPNYSSELNVNALLLGDSALYLCASSPGLGSDEQFFGPGTRLTVL.

The chain carries TRBV12-3 or TRBV12-4 and TRBJ1-2; possible D gene TRBD1, 5 bases. The CDR3 sequence is 11 residues long. V lost 8 bases and J lost 7, with 11 bases in between. DNA for the CDR3: TGTGCCAGCGGGTACGACAGTGGCTACACCTTC. Protein sequence: CASGYDSGYTF.